The 23 T cell receptor beta chains presented below share a single source sample, sequenced in a study of technical replicates of blood from a handful of donors. TCRdb's copy holds only in-frame clones and misses some; the assay was immunoSEQ multiplex PCR. The data show 65,000 to 80,000 clones, nearly 99% seen once. The sample comprised T cells isolated from PBMCs. The receptors originated from a human donor in good health.

V gene TRBV6-6 combines with J gene TRBJ2-2, with 7 positions matching TRBD1. Germline CDR1 is MNHNY and CDR2 is SVGAGI (reference sequence). The CDR3 totals 16 residues. J lost 6 bases, V lost 4 bases, and 11 bases had no gene match. CDR3 in amino acids: CASSFSFGTVAGELFF. The CDR3 coding sequence is TGTGCCAGCAGTTTTTCTTTCGGGACAGTCGCCGGGGAGCTGTTTTTT.

V and J are TRBV19 and TRBJ2-1, with 11 bases identical to TRBD2. From germline, CDR1 is LNHDA and CDR2 SQIVND (reference sequence). The V segment lost 3 bases and the J segment 9 bases; nucleotides outside the gene matches: 4. This CDR3 has 14 amino acids. The CDR3 spells CASSMLAGGPEQFF. CDR3 bases: TGTGCCAGTAGTATGCTAGCGGGAGGTCCTGAGCAGTTCTTC. The whole variable domain, remainder taken from reference TRBV19 and TRBJ2-1, is DGGITQSPKYLFRKEGQNVTLSCEQNLNHDAMYWYRQDPGQGLRLIYYSQIVNDFQKGDIAEGYSVSREKKESFPLTVTSAQKNPTAFYLCASSMLAGGPEQFFGPGTRLTVL.

The chain recombines TRBV27 with TRBJ2-3; TRBD1 is a possible D gene (6 bases). The V and J ends lost 5 bases and 1 base respectively, with 10 bases between them. Germline CDR1 MNHEY, CDR2 SMNVEV (reference sequence). The CDR3 extends over 14 amino acids. The CDR3 DNA is TGTGCCAGCAGTAGTCGACAGGGCACAGATACGCAGTATTTT. Its translation: CASSSRQGTDTQYF.

V usage is TRBV9 and J usage is TRBJ2-3; D is uncertain. Looked up from germline, CDR1 is SGDLS and CDR2 is YYNGEE. This CDR3 comprises 15 residues. Trimming removed 0 bases at V and 1 base at J, with 9 bases between. The CDR3 spells CASSVDGFGTDTQYF. For the CDR3, the DNA is TGTGCCAGCAGCGTAGACGGGTTCGGCACAGATACGCAGTATTTT.

CDR3 sequence reads: CASTPPVGVNTEAFF. The CDR3 coding sequence is TGTGCCAGCACCCCCCCCGTCGGAGTGAACACTGAAGCTTTCTTT. The chain links TRBV28 to TRBJ1-1; D gene uncertain. The V end lost 7 bases, the J end lost 0 bases, and 15 bases lay between the germline ends. The germline CDR1 and CDR2 sequences are MDHEN and SYDVKM. The CDR3 covers 15 residues.

V is TRBV6-1 and J is TRBJ2-3; TRBD1 agrees at 8 bases. The CDR3 runs 15 residues. The ends lost 1 base at V and 6 bases at J; junction bases unmatched: 6. Per germline, CDR1 MNHNS and CDR2 SASEGT. The CDR3 DNA follows: TGTGCCAGCAGTGAAGGGGGGACAGGTTTCGATACGCAGTATTTT. It codes for CASSEGGTGFDTQYF.

In its sample, this clone was seen once. The chain carries TRBV28 and TRBJ2-1; 9 bases match TRBD2. The CDR3 has 15 residues. CDR1 is MDHEN and CDR2 is SYDVKM in the germline V gene. V shed 5 bases, J shed 4 bases, and the junction held 6 bases outside the gene matches. The CDR3 protein is CASSPLTSGYNEQFF. The CDR3 nucleotides are TGTGCCAGCAGTCCATTGACTAGCGGTTACAATGAGCAGTTCTTC.

The chain combines TRBV25-1 with TRBJ1-2; no firm D call. Between the trimmed V and J ends, which lost 2 bases and 5 bases, there was a span of 3 bases. The CDR3 is 11 residues long. Germline V gene lookup returns CDR1 MGHDK and CDR2 SYGVNS. The CDR3 loop is CASSELYGYTF. The CDR3 DNA sequence: TGTGCCAGCAGTGAACTGTATGGCTACACCTTC.

This chain joins TRBV6-1 and TRBJ1-2, with unresolved D. CDR1 and CDR2 from the germline V gene are MNHNS and SASEGT. This CDR3 region has 13 residues. V dropped 2 bases and J dropped 1 base, with 5 bases sitting between them. The CDR3 loop is CASSEFSNYGYTF. The DNA of the CDR3 is TGTGCCAGCAGTGAATTCAGTAACTATGGCTACACCTTC.

The V gene is TRBV6-1, the J gene TRBJ2-3; no clear D. V lost 1 base, J lost 4 bases, and 9 bases lay in between. Germline assignment: CDR1 MNHNS and CDR2 SASEGT. This CDR3 has 14 residues. The CDR3 DNA reads TGTGCCAGCAGTGAAGATTGGAGTTCAGATACGCAGTATTTT. This codes for CASSEDWSSDTQYF.

This chain connects TRBV19 to TRBJ1-5, with 7 bases identical to TRBD1. Germline V gene lookup returns CDR1 LNHDA and CDR2 SQIVND (reference sequence). This CDR3 contains 15 residues. The trim removed 2 bases at V and 1 base at J, leaving 2 bases unmatched. DNA of the CDR3: TGTGCCAGTAGTATAAAGGGACAGAGCAATCAGCCCCAGCATTTT. It yields the protein CASSIKGQSNQPQHF.

CDR3 sequence: CASSLIGTGYEQYF. CDR3 nucleotides: TGTGCCAGCAGCTTAATTGGGACAGGGTACGAGCAGTACTTC. V and J are TRBV7-3 and TRBJ2-7; 9 nucleotides match TRBD1. This CDR3 region has 14 residues. Trimming took 1 base from V and 4 from J; bases not matched to a gene: 2. CDR1 SGHTA and CDR2 FQGTGA come from the germline V gene.

V is TRBV7-2 and J is TRBJ2-3, with D possibly TRBD2 on 6 matching bases. From germline, CDR1 is SGHTA and CDR2 FQGNSA. V was pared by 1 base and J by 5 bases, with 13 bases between. The CDR3 spans 15 residues. The CDR3 region is CASSLVSGAIDTQYF. CDR3 sequence (DNA): TGTGCCAGCAGCTTAGTTTCGGGAGCTATAGATACGCAGTATTTT.

V and J are TRBV5-4 and TRBJ2-7; 9 bases are a match to TRBD2. The germline V gene encodes CDR1 SGHNT and CDR2 YYREEE (reference sequence). Unmatched junction bases numbered 8, after V lost 3 bases and J lost 1 base. The CDR3 is made up of 16 amino acids. The CDR3 coding sequence is TGTGCCAGCAGCTACCTTAGCGGGAGTTGGTCCTACGAGCAGTACTTC. Protein sequence: CASSYLSGSWSYEQYF.

The V gene is TRBV5-4, the J gene TRBJ2-7; a weak D match, TRBD1 (6 bases). The CDR3 covers 15 residues. The germline V gene has CDR1 SGHNT and CDR2 YYREEE (reference sequence). With 1 base removed from V and 5 bases from J, the gap between germline ends came to 16 bases. The CDR3 sequence is CASSLMGAWLNEQYF. For the CDR3, the DNA is TGTGCCAGCAGCTTGATGGGGGCCTGGCTTAACGAGCAGTACTTC.

CDR3 sequence: CASSFGTSSSYEQYF. CDR3 in DNA: TGTGCCAGCAGCTTCGGGACTTCGAGCTCCTACGAGCAGTACTTC. This chain uses TRBV7-8 with TRBJ2-7; tentatively, D is TRBD2 (6 bases). Between the trimmed V and J ends, which lost 3 bases and 0 bases, there was a span of 12 bases. The germline V gene has CDR1 SGHVS and CDR2 FQNEAQ. The CDR3 length is 15 residues.

The rearrangement uses TRBV5-1 and TRBJ2-1; 8 bases fit TRBD1. Germline CDR1 reads SGHRS; CDR2 reads YFSETQ. V was clipped by 4 bases and J by 12 bases; unmatched bases: 6. The CDR3 sequence is 12 residues long. The CDR3, as DNA: TGCGCCAGCAGCGAGGACAGGGTCGGGCAGTTCTTC. Protein sequence: CASSEDRVGQFF. Based on the CDR3 plus reference TRBV5-1 and TRBJ2-1, the full variable domain is KAGVTQTPRYLIKTRGQQVTLSCSPISGHRSVSWYQQTPGQGLQFLFEYFSETQRNKGNFPGRFSGRQFSNSRSEMNVSTLELGDSALYLCASSEDRVGQFFGPGTRLTVL.

The chain employs TRBV19 and TRBJ1-5; D ambiguous. Germline CDR1 reads LNHDA; CDR2 reads SQIVND (reference sequence). This CDR3 is built from 15 residues. V dropped 4 bases and J dropped 0 bases, with 10 bases sitting between them. The CDR3 DNA is TGTGCCAGTAGTAGGGCAAGTTATAGCAATCAGCCCCAGCATTTT. This codes for CASSRASYSNQPQHF.

In this sample, this clone turned up once. This chain links TRBV5-1 with TRBJ2-7; no clear D. The CDR3 extends over 11 amino acids. Germline CDR1 reads SGHRS; CDR2 reads YFSETQ. V lost 1 base and J 7 bases, leaving 6 bases between the germline ends. The CDR3 bases are TGCGCCAGCAGCTTGAACTATGAGCAGTACTTC. This gives the protein CASSLNYEQYF.

The V call is TRBV7-2, the J call TRBJ2-2; the match to TRBD2 covers 16 bases. V trimming: 5 bases; J trimming: 7 bases; junction bases outside the gene matches: 4. The CDR3 has 16 amino acids. Germline assignment: CDR1 SGHTA and CDR2 FQGNSA. CDR3: CASSLGTSGRGGELFF. CDR3 bases: TGTGCCAGCAGCCTGGGGACTAGCGGGAGGGGCGGGGAGCTGTTTTTT.

The rearrangement joins TRBV11-2 to TRBJ2-7; 8 positions agree with TRBD2. The CDR3 extends over 15 amino acids. CDR1 is SGHAT, CDR2 FQNNGV, per germline. With 4 bases clipped from V and 2 bases from J, the junction kept 7 bases outside the gene matches. In nucleotides, the CDR3 is TGTGCCAGCAGCTCAGTAAGCGGGAGTGCCTACGAGCAGTACTTC. The encoded protein is CASSSVSGSAYEQYF.

The chain employs TRBV2 and TRBJ2-3, with TRBD2 matching over 13 bases. Germline assignment: CDR1 SNHLY and CDR2 FYNNEI. V lost 6 bases, J lost 4 bases, and 4 bases stayed unmatched. The CDR3 contains 15 residues. CDR3 loop: CASRETSGRADTQYF. The CDR3 DNA reads as TGTGCCAGCAGGGAAACTAGCGGGAGGGCAGATACGCAGTATTTT. Complete variable domain (other parts from reference TRBV2 and TRBJ2-3): EPEVTQTPSHQVTQMGQEVILRCVPISNHLYFYWYRQILGQKVEFLVSFYNNEISEKSEIFDDQFSVERPDGSNFTLKIRSTKLEDSAMYFCASRETSGRADTQYFGPGTRLTVL.

The chain joins TRBV30 to TRBJ2-7, with TRBD1 identical over 9 bases. CDR3 length equals 13 residues. In germline, CDR1 is GTSNPN, CDR2 SVGIG (reference sequence). Losses at the gene ends were 6 bases for V and 5 bases for J; bases not matched to a gene: 8. CDR3 loop: CACARDRDNEQYF. The DNA for the CDR3 is TGTGCCTGCGCCCGGGACAGGGACAACGAGCAGTACTTC.